The present entry profiles one TCR beta chain with its context. A single count supports this clonotype. The antigen it binds to is not known. No base-level quality is on record; no much larger clone is a single base apart. One read alone lends weak support. These data belong to a study of blood T cells in healthy people across ages (dated by TCRdb to 2013 to 2016). Looking at the study overall: In model experiments, roughly one uniquely barcoded TCR beta cDNA molecule per two T cells was captured by template switching. Age-related changes in TCR beta repertoire diversity were measured in the study by deep sequencing normalized with unique cDNA molecular identifiers. Four age groups were formed from the donors: young (average roughly 16 years), middle-aged (around 41), aged (roughly 58) and long-lived (approximately 78). To avoid experimental bias, donors of different ages were distributed randomly across sequencing lanes. Two additional independent replicas of 1 million unique cDNA reads from the same blood draw were analyzed for two donors (one aged 18 to 30 and one aged 80 or older). The full study reports these points: Compared with the aged group, the long-lived group had more naive CD4+ T cells, fewer expanded clones and increased TCR diversity, suggesting age selection. Observed TCR beta diversity per million T cells fell roughly linearly with age, and a significant reduction was already apparent by age around 40. Observed TCR beta diversity correlated strongly with the percentage of naive T cells measured by flow cytometry. Because the CMV infection status of the donors was unknown, age-related changes in expanded clonotypes may potentially have been confounded. Estimates of total diversity based on one million sequenced T cells were regarded as lower bounds and as underestimates. Since profiling was done on bulk unsorted PBMCs, naive and antigen-experienced compartments could not be conclusively compared.

Donors were a few dozen systemically healthy Caucasian individuals from Russia aged roughly 6 to 90 years. Each donor gave 8 to 10 milliliters of peripheral blood, drawn into EDTA-treated Vacutainer tubes. PBMCs were isolated by Ficoll-Paque density-gradient centrifugation, with at least 7 million obtained per sample. Total RNA was extracted from PBMCs with Trizol reagent, with at least 5 micrograms obtained per sample. For every donor, flow cytometry on a PBMC aliquot measured the percentage of naive CD45RAhigh/CD27high T cells. Via the germline V gene, CDR1 is SGHRS and CDR2 YFSETQ. V was cut back by 4 bases and J by 2 bases, leaving a gap of 12 bases between them. The CDR3 measures 14 amino acids from cysteine to phenylalanine. CDR3 DNA only is kept here, 42 bases in frame from base 1. The library was obtained by 5' RACE. The data were produced on an Illumina HiSeq 2500. The second PCR ran for about 7 to 11 cycles and used a J-beta primer mix along with a sample-barcoded 5' primer. A template-switch 5' adaptor carrying 12 random nucleotides introduced a unique molecular identifier onto each TCR beta cDNA molecule. At least 2.5 million CDR3-containing paired-end reads were obtained from each sample. All of the RNA was converted into first-strand cDNA using the Mint cDNA synthesis kit, with a TRBC-specific oligonucleotide serving as the primer. All cDNA was treated with uracil-DNA glycosylase and then went through a first 18-cycle PCR with the universal primers M1SS and BC2_uni_R. Per the original workflow: Normalization of each sample was performed by random selection of 1 million high-quality reads, each carrying a distinct molecular identifier. Reads sharing molecular identifiers were discarded rather than binned into consensus sequences. MiTCR, run with a Q25 quality threshold and the strictest error-elimination algorithm, handled CDR3 identification, clonotype clustering and error correction. A nonparametric unseen species model with Euler transformation was used to estimate lower-bound total TCR beta diversity. Starting from the raw public reads, TCRdb applied fastp trimming at Q25, assembled clones with MiXCR and retained in-frame beta chains. Each entry is one CDR3 protein sequence, shown with its most common DNA and genes. The V and J calls were not made by the authors but by TCRdb's processing. In all, the sample holds around 690,000 distinct CDR3 sequences, and about 53% of those were seen once. Roughly 34% of the sample is held by the ten biggest clonotypes.

The sample comprised blood. The rearrangement joined TRBV5-1 to TRBJ1-2; the D gene lacks a confident call. This TCR came from a man aged 55 to 70 in good health. The CDR3: CASSIQAANYGYTF. The DNA sequence is as follows: TGCGCCAGCAGCATTCAAGCAGCGAACTATGGCTACACCTTC.